This passage covers 23 T cell receptor beta chains from one sample sequenced in a study of cytomegalovirus exposure and HLA in healthy donors (dated by TCRdb to the late 2010s). The library was generated by the immunoSEQ multiplex PCR assay. The multiplex PCR relied on a mix of 60 forward primers for TCR Vbeta segments and 13 reverse primers for TCR Jbeta segments. Sourced from immuneACCESS, this table was stored by TCRdb with only in-frame sequences that have V and J called. A share of the clones is absent; for the studies checked, an unresolved V gene accounts for under half, and the remainder has no known explanation. Across this sample there are 100,000 to 130,000 clones, with around three quarters seen only once. Jointly, the top ten make up approximately 4.2% of the sample. Sequencing was done on a sample of PBMCs. All receptors come from a male donor in good health and CMV-seronegative.

This chain links TRBV4-1 with TRBJ2-6; D is ambiguous. Germline CDR1 MGHRA, CDR2 YSYEKL. V lost 3 bases and J lost 4, with 7 bases in between. The CDR3 runs 14 residues. The chain's CDR3 is CASSQFLGANVLTF. For the CDR3, the DNA is TGCGCCAGCAGCCAGTTTCTAGGGGCCAACGTCCTGACTTTC.

The chain couples TRBV5-1 to TRBJ2-7; D is undetermined. V lost 0 bases and J 4 bases, leaving 8 bases between the germline ends. The CDR3 covers 13 residues. Germline V CDR1 and CDR2: SGHRS, YFSETQ. CDR3 DNA: TGCGCCAGCAGCTTGGACAGTTGGTACGAGCAGTACTTC. It translates to CASSLDSWYEQYF. Full variable domain (outside the CDR3, taken from reference TRBV5-1 and TRBJ2-7): KAGVTQTPRYLIKTRGQQVTLSCSPISGHRSVSWYQQTPGQGLQFLFEYFSETQRNKGNFPGRFSGRQFSNSRSEMNVSTLELGDSALYLCASSLDSWYEQYFGPGTRLTVT.

The chain joins TRBV6-4 to TRBJ2-1; 11 nucleotides align to TRBD2. J lost 12 bases, V lost 2 bases, and 12 bases had no gene match. The CDR3 has 16 residues. The germline CDR1 and CDR2 sequences are MRHNA and SNTAGT. The CDR3, as DNA: TGTGCCAGCAGTGACCCGGGGACTAGCGGCCCCGAGACGCAGTTCTTC. The encoded protein is CASSDPGTSGPETQFF.

The chain combines TRBV18 with TRBJ2-5, with D hard to call. Looked up from germline, CDR1 is KGHSH and CDR2 is LQKENI. The V gene lost 5 bases and the J gene lost 2 bases, with 6 bases spanning the gap. This CDR3 is 12 amino acids long. The CDR3 loop reads CASSAQQETQYF. CDR3 bases: TGTGCCAGCTCAGCTCAGCAAGAGACCCAGTACTTC.

The chain combines TRBV18 with TRBJ2-7; 12 bases line up with TRBD2. Germline V gene lookup returns CDR1 KGHSH and CDR2 LQKENI. Trimming removed 1 base from V and 1 base from J; junction bases left unmatched: 2. The CDR3 covers 16 residues. CDR3 coding DNA: TGTGCCAGCTCACCACGGGGACTAGCGGGTTCCTACGAGCAGTACTTC. Translation: CASSPRGLAGSYEQYF. The full variable domain, in which reference TRBV18 and TRBJ2-7 provide the parts outside the CDR3, is NAGVMQNPRHLVRRRGQEARLRCSPMKGHSHVYWYRQLPEEGLKFMVYLQKENIIDESGMPKERFSAEFPKEGPSILRIQQVVRGDSAAYFCASSPRGLAGSYEQYFGPGTRLTVT.

This chain uses TRBV29-1 with TRBJ1-5; possibly TRBD1 for D (5 bases). This CDR3 region has 13 residues. Trimming took 4 bases from V and 0 from J, leaving 7 bases between them. Germline loops: CDR1 SQVTM, CDR2 ANQGSEA. This CDR3 is CSVGQYSNQPQHF. DNA of the CDR3: TGCAGCGTTGGACAGTATAGCAATCAGCCCCAGCATTTT.

V and J are TRBV27 and TRBJ1-2; possible D gene TRBD1, 5 bases. The V and J ends lost 1 base and 4 bases respectively, with 7 bases between them. This CDR3 is built from 13 residues. Germline CDR1 MNHEY, CDR2 SMNVEV (reference sequence). DNA for the CDR3: TGTGCCAGCAGTTTATATAGGGGCTATGGCTACACCTTC. Encoded protein: CASSLYRGYGYTF.

The chain carries TRBV5-1 and TRBJ2-7; TRBD1 aligns across 7 bases. V gave up 4 bases and J gave up 6 bases; unmatched junction bases: 10. Germline CDR1 SGHRS, CDR2 YFSETQ. This CDR3 is built from 14 residues. This CDR3 is CASSPRQGSGEQYF. For the CDR3, the DNA is TGCGCCAGCAGCCCAAGACAGGGTTCAGGCGAGCAGTACTTC.

The chain combines TRBV7-3 with TRBJ2-1; possible D gene TRBD1, 5 bases. The CDR3 consists of 13 residues. Between the trimmed V and J ends, which lost 2 bases and 6 bases, there was a span of 8 bases. In germline, CDR1 is SGHTA, CDR2 FQGTGA. The DNA for the CDR3 is TGTGCCAGCAGCTTAGACAGTCCCAATGAGCAGTTCTTC. It specifies CASSLDSPNEQFF.

This sequence joins TRBV2 and TRBJ2-5; 11 bases fit TRBD1. The length of the CDR3 is 14 residues. Per germline, CDR1 SNHLY and CDR2 FYNNEI. V lost 8 bases to trimming and J lost 5 bases; unmatched junction nucleotides: 7. DNA of the CDR3: TGTGCCAGCGGCCGGGACAGGGGGGTGGAGACCCAGTACTTC. Amino acids: CASGRDRGVETQYF.

The J gene is TRBJ2-7, the V gene TRBV29-1; the match to TRBD1 covers 8 bases. V trimming: 4 bases; J trimming: 5 bases; junction bases outside the gene matches: 4. The CDR3 spans 12 residues. CDR1 is SQVTM and CDR2 is ANQGSEA in the germline V gene. CDR3 bases: TGCAGCGTTGGGACAGGGTATGACGAGCAGTACTTC. As protein: CSVGTGYDEQYF.

The chain couples TRBV7-2 to TRBJ2-3; TRBD2 matches at 10 bases. CDR3 length equals 17 residues. The trim removed 1 base at V and 4 bases at J, leaving 8 bases unmatched. Germline CDR1 reads SGHTA; CDR2 reads FQGNSA. As DNA, the CDR3 is TGTGCCAGCAGCTTAGGGAAGCGGGAGGGCCGCGCAGATACGCAGTATTTT. Protein sequence: CASSLGKREGRADTQYF.

This chain's CDR3 is CASSIMSPGLASETQYF. CDR3 coding DNA: TGTGCCAGCAGTATTATGAGCCCAGGACTAGCCTCAGAGACCCAGTACTTC. The rearrangement uses TRBV28 and TRBJ2-5, with 8 bases lining up with TRBD2. The CDR3 extends over 17 amino acids. J lost 4 bases, V lost 5 bases, and 15 bases had no gene match. Per the germline V gene, CDR1 is MDHEN and CDR2 is SYDVKM.

This clone came up once. The CDR3: CASSAGQGGSYEQYF. As DNA, the CDR3 is TGCGCCAGCAGTGCGGGACAGGGAGGCTCCTACGAGCAGTACTTC. This rearrangement joins TRBV10-1 to TRBJ2-7; 9 bases are a match to TRBD1. The CDR3 spans 15 residues. Germline V gene sequence: CDR1 WNHNN, CDR2 SYGVQD (reference sequence). Trimming at V came to 4 bases and at J to 0 bases, leaving 4 bases not matched to a gene.

The chain combines TRBV7-9 with TRBJ2-6; 10 bases are a match to TRBD1. After removal of 3 bases from V and 0 bases from J, the junction contained 5 bases not matched to a gene. CDR3 length: 18 residues. Germline CDR1 is SEHNR and CDR2 is FQNEAQ (reference sequence). DNA of the CDR3: TGTGCCAGCAGCTTCAACCGGGACAGGGGCTCTGGGGCCAACGTCCTGACTTTC. Translated: CASSFNRDRGSGANVLTF.

This sequence joins TRBV10-1 and TRBJ2-7; perhaps TRBD1 as D (6 bases). The germline CDR1 and CDR2 sequences are WNHNN and SYGVQD (reference sequence). V was pared by 7 bases and J by 1 base, with 20 bases between. This CDR3 has 16 amino acids. CDR3 sequence reads: CASNSSRDTWSYEQYF. In DNA, the CDR3 is TGCGCCAGCAATTCTTCTCGGGACACTTGGTCCTACGAGCAGTACTTC.

This sequence joins TRBV5-6 and TRBJ1-1, with D tentatively TRBD1 (5 bases). V was trimmed by 2 bases and J by 4 bases, leaving 6 bases between them. The CDR3 has 12 amino acids. Germline-derived CDR1 and CDR2 are SGHDT and YYEEEE. The CDR3 is CASSFGGTEAFF. The CDR3 DNA is TGTGCCAGCAGCTTCGGGGGCACTGAAGCTTTCTTT.

This sequence joins TRBV11-2 and TRBJ1-1, with D possibly being TRBD1 (5 bases). The CDR3 covers 11 residues. Per germline, CDR1 SGHAT and CDR2 FQNNGV. The V gene lost 2 bases and the J gene lost 10 bases, with 8 bases spanning the gap. In DNA form, the CDR3 reads TGTGCCAGCAGCTTACTCCAGGGAGCTTTCTTT. Translation gives CASSLLQGAFF.

The table lists this clone with a few counts. This chain connects TRBV6-4 to TRBJ2-1, with D possibly TRBD2 on 6 matching bases. The germline V gene has CDR1 MRHNA and CDR2 SNTAGT. The germline V and J ends were trimmed by 2 bases and 4 bases, with 9 bases remaining between them. This CDR3 has 14 amino acids. The CDR3: CASSDTGEYNEQFF. CDR3 bases: TGTGCCAGCAGTGACACGGGGGAGTACAATGAGCAGTTCTTC.

V is TRBV12-5 and J is TRBJ2-3; D unclear. The V and J ends lost 2 bases and 4 bases respectively, with 4 bases between them. Looked up from germline, CDR1 is LGHNT and CDR2 is FRNRAP. CDR3 size: 12 residues. The CDR3 protein is CASGLIADTQYF. In nucleotides, the CDR3 is TGTGCTAGTGGTTTGATAGCAGATACGCAGTATTTT.

The chain joins TRBV7-9 to TRBJ1-2; D gene ambiguous. This CDR3 is 11 amino acids long. The ends were cut back, 5 bases at V and 8 bases at J, with 9 bases in the middle. Germline CDR1 and CDR2: SEHNR and FQNEAQ (reference sequence). CDR3 sequence: CASSPGRGYTF. CDR3 bases: TGTGCCAGCAGCCCAGGAAGGGGCTACACCTTC. Filled out from reference TRBV7-9 and TRBJ1-2, the complete variable domain reads DTGVSQNPRHKITKRGQNVTFRCDPISEHNRLYWYRQTLGQGPEFLTYFQNEAQLEKSRLLSDRFSAERPKGSFSTLEIQRTEQGDSAMYLCASSPGRGYTFGSGTRLTVV.

The rearrangement uses TRBV10-1 and TRBJ2-2; maybe TRBD1 (6 bases). Trimming took 4 bases from V and 5 from J, leaving 17 bases between them. The CDR3 sequence is 16 residues long. The germline V gene has CDR1 WNHNN and CDR2 SYGVQD (reference sequence). CDR3 protein: CASSGQVLPGTGELFF. The CDR3 nucleotides are TGCGCCAGCAGTGGACAGGTTCTTCCGGGGACCGGGGAGCTGTTTTTT.

The gene calls are TRBV28 and TRBJ2-5, with TRBD1 matching over 7 bases. V was pared by 6 bases and J by 7 bases, with 14 bases of the junction left unmatched. The CDR3 has 15 residues. Germline values: CDR1 MDHEN, CDR2 SYDVKM. The CDR3 DNA reads TGTGCCAGCAGCTTCAGGGACAGTGGTTTCGCGACCCAGTACTTC. Its protein is CASSFRDSGFATQYF. The variable domain in full, with the rest retrieved from reference TRBV28 and TRBJ2-5, is DVKVTQSSRYLVKRTGEKVFLECVQDMDHENMFWYRQDPGLGLRLIYFSYDVKMKEKGDIPEGYSVSREKKERFSLILESASTNQTSMYLCASSFRDSGFATQYFGPGTRLLVL.